This TCR beta chain was captured in a study of shared clonotypes between healthy human individuals. Whole-study findings and limits: Non-shared clonotypes had lower generation probabilities than clonotypes shared by all four sorted-subset donors. For naive CD4 cells, roughly 4.6% of clonotypes were shared across a handful of donors. Despite large depth, sorted-subset datasets appeared incompletely sequenced.

TCRdb's copy holds only in-frame clones and misses some; the assay was immunoSEQ multiplex PCR. The data show roughly 810,000 clones, with 96% seen just once and roughly 0.23% held by the top ten. To note about this clone: Its antigen remains unknown.

CD8 cells classed as naive were CD45RO-negative and positively selected for CCR7, excluding terminally differentiated effector memory CD45RA+ cells. The sequencing input was naive CD8+ T cells sorted from blood. The TCR originated in a man aged 25-40 years in good health.

The CDR3 spells CASSLPGLEDYGYTF. CDR3 DNA sequence: TGTGCCAGCTCACTTCCGGGACTTGAGGACTATGGCTACACCTTC. The V and J genes are TRBV18 and TRBJ1-2, with D perhaps TRBD1 (5 bases). In germline, CDR1 is KGHSH, CDR2 LQKENI. Trimming left V 4 bases short and J 3 bases short, with 15 bases between. The CDR3 totals 15 residues.